The source of this TCR beta chain is a study of radiotherapy plus CTLA-4 blockade in lung cancer (dated by TCRdb to between 2018 and 2020). At the level of the whole study: Objective responses were observed in 18% of enrolled patients, and disease control was achieved in approximately 32%. Paper-wide results and their limitations: After treatment with radiotherapy and ipilimumab, TCR clones that came from tumors expanded in the peripheral blood. Early dynamic changes in blood T cell clones, together with increased serum interferon-beta after radiation, were reported as the strongest predictors of response.

The library was obtained by the immunoSEQ multiplex PCR assay. What TCRdb holds here is the immuneACCESS table cut down to in-frame rearrangements. Part of the clones is not present; checked against another copy, under half of the missing clones reflect an unresolved V gene, and the others are unexplained. The sample records roughly 90,000 clones, 60% to 80% of which are singletons. 11% to 15% of the sample is in the top ten clones. With respect to this clone: Its antigen has not been determined. No base-level quality is on record; no much larger clone is a single base apart.

There are 14 amino acids in the CDR3, from cysteine to phenylalanine inclusive. The entry retains the CDR3 DNA only, 42 bases that are in frame from base 1. For CDR1 and CDR2, the germline V gene lists SGHDT and YYEEEE. The junction carries 11 bases between V and J, which are trimmed by 0 bases and 5 bases respectively. The study tested focal radiation therapy combined with CTLA-4 blockade (ipilimumab) in patients with chemo-refractory metastatic non-small-cell lung cancer. The rearrangement joined TRBV5-6 to TRBJ1-2; TRBD1 is perhaps the D gene, given 6 matching bases. This TCR derives from a human donor with non-small cell lung cancer that progressed on radiotherapy plus ipilimumab. This material consisted of peripheral blood, taken from a patient treated with radiotherapy plus ipilimumab. The nucleotide sequence reads as follows: TGTGCCAGCAGCTTGGAAACAGGGTGGTATGGCTACACCTTC. Its product reads: CASSLETGWYGYTF.